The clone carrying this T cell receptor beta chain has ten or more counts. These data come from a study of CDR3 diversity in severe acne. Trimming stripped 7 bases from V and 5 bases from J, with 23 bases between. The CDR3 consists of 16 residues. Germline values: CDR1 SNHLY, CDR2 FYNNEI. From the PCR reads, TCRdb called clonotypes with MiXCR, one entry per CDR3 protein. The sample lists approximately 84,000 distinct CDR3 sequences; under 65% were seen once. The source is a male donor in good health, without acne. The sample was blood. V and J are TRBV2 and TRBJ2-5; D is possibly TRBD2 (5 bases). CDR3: CASTRRASSSGETQYF. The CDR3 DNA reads TGTGCCAGCACACGGCGGGCGAGCAGCTCCGGGGAGACCCAGTACTTC.